The 16 T cell receptor beta chains below come from one sample, sequenced in a study of CD8+ T cells in alopecia areata. RNA, once extracted, was reverse transcribed into cDNA for use as the sequencing template. Measured with immunoSEQ multiplex PCR; TCRdb has only the in-frame clones, and not every one. The data contain about 140,000 clones, about 86% of them singletons. Noted treatment: oral pan-JAK inhibitor, 5-10 mg twice daily. Material: CD8+ T cells sorted from blood, obtained at week 4, from a patient treated with tofacitinib. These receptor sequences come from a human donor with alopecia areata.

This sequence joins TRBV27 and TRBJ2-7; D may be TRBD1 or TRBD2 (5 bases each). Germline lookup yields CDR1 MNHEY and CDR2 SMNVEV (reference sequence). The CDR3 loop spans 15 amino acids. V was pared by 6 bases and J by 3 bases, with 18 bases between. The DNA for the CDR3 is TGTGCCAGCAGCCCGTCCGGGACGGACTTCTACGAGCAGTACTTC. This gives the protein CASSPSGTDFYEQYF.

This clone was observed a few times. The chain is built from TRBV29-1 and TRBJ2-1; 7 bases align to TRBD1. Germline V gene data show CDR1 as SQVTM and CDR2 as ANQGSEA. Losses at the gene ends were 1 base for V and 4 bases for J; bases not matched to a gene: 10. The CDR3 is made up of 16 amino acids. CDR3 nucleotide sequence: TGCAGCGTTGAAGGCCTTCCCGGGACAGAGTACAATGAGCAGTTCTTC. Its translation: CSVEGLPGTEYNEQFF.

The gene calls are TRBV29-1 and TRBJ2-3, with TRBD1 identical over 7 bases. The CDR3 sequence is 15 residues long. The V and J ends lost 6 bases and 2 bases, in that order; junction bases with no gene match: 11. Germline V gene sequence: CDR1 SQVTM, CDR2 ANQGSEA. The CDR3 DNA follows: TGCAGCGTCGAACCGGGACAGACATACACAGATACGCAGTATTTT. Translated: CSVEPGQTYTDTQYF.

This clone has a single count. The chain carries TRBV29-1 and TRBJ2-1, with 8 positions matching TRBD1. The CDR3 is 16 residues long. The V segment lost 3 bases and the J segment 2 bases; nucleotides outside the gene matches: 9. Germline assignment: CDR1 SQVTM and CDR2 ANQGSEA. The chain's CDR3 is CSVEQLDRATYNEQFF. In DNA form, the CDR3 reads TGCAGCGTTGAGCAGTTGGACAGGGCGACCTACAATGAGCAGTTCTTC.

V usage is TRBV7-9 and J usage is TRBJ2-7; D is perhaps TRBD1 (5 bases). Per the germline V gene, CDR1 is SEHNR and CDR2 is FQNEAQ (reference sequence). V was trimmed by 5 bases and J by 3 bases, leaving 17 bases between them. The CDR3 is made up of 15 amino acids. CDR3 amino acids: CASSPTGRALYEQYF. CDR3 coding DNA: TGTGCCAGCAGCCCCACCGGCAGGGCTCTCTACGAGCAGTACTTC. Variable domain in full (rest from reference TRBV7-9 and TRBJ2-7): DTGVSQNPRHKITKRGQNVTFRCDPISEHNRLYWYRQTLGQGPEFLTYFQNEAQLEKSRLLSDRFSAERPKGSFSTLEIQRTEQGDSAMYLCASSPTGRALYEQYFGPGTRLTVT.

This chain joins TRBV29-1 and TRBJ2-2; D uncertain. The germline gives CDR1 SQVTM, CDR2 ANQGSEA. This CDR3 has 13 residues. Trimming stripped 4 bases from V and 3 bases from J, with 9 bases between. CDR3 residues: CSVVSEHTGELFF. As DNA, the CDR3 is TGCAGCGTTGTTTCGGAGCACACCGGGGAGCTGTTTTTT.

This sequence joins TRBV5-1 and TRBJ2-3; D remains ambiguous. Germline lookup yields CDR1 SGHRS and CDR2 YFSETQ. The CDR3 length is 13 residues. The V end lost 0 bases, the J end lost 4 bases, and 6 bases lay between the germline ends. The CDR3 nucleotides read TGCGCCAGCAGCTTGGGATCGCCAGATACGCAGTATTTT. It translates to CASSLGSPDTQYF.

Only one count was recorded for this clone. This rearrangement joins TRBV6-5 to TRBJ2-6, with D uncertain. V gave up 2 bases and J gave up 4 bases, with 3 bases separating them. Germline CDR1 MNHEY, CDR2 SVGAGI. The CDR3 is made up of 13 amino acids. The CDR3 nucleotides are TGTGCCAGCAGTTACGAGGGGGCCAACGTCCTGACTTTC. It translates to CASSYEGANVLTF.

The chain employs TRBV10-2 and TRBJ2-1, with 8 bases matching TRBD2. This CDR3 comprises 16 residues. CDR1 and CDR2 from the germline V gene are WSHSY and SAAADI. Trimming at V came to 0 bases and at J to 2 bases, leaving 3 bases not matched to a gene. DNA of the CDR3: TGCGCCAGCAGTGAGTCACGGGGGGGCCCCTACAATGAGCAGTTCTTC. This gives the protein CASSESRGGPYNEQFF.

The chain has TRBV7-9 and TRBJ2-2, with D unresolved. This CDR3 comprises 16 residues. Trimming removed 3 bases from V and 0 bases from J, with 11 bases in between. Germline V gene sequence: CDR1 SEHNR, CDR2 FQNEAQ (reference sequence). The CDR3 nucleotides are TGTGCCAGCAGCTTTCGTTCGGGTACGAACACCGGGGAGCTGTTTTTT. Amino acids: CASSFRSGTNTGELFF.

This rearrangement joins TRBV6-5 to TRBJ1-1; D remains unclear. Trimming removed 2 bases from V and 2 bases from J, with 12 bases in between. In germline, CDR1 is MNHEY, CDR2 SVGAGI. This CDR3 contains 15 residues. The chain's CDR3 is CASSYNHVGNTEAFF. CDR3 DNA: TGTGCCAGCAGTTACAATCATGTAGGCAACACTGAAGCTTTCTTT.

V usage is TRBV4-2 and J usage is TRBJ2-5; TRBD1 agrees at 7 bases. The CDR3 loop spans 18 amino acids. The germline V gene has CDR1 LGHNA and CDR2 YNFKEQ. V was pared by 0 bases and J by 0 bases, with 10 bases of the junction left unmatched. CDR3 amino acids: CASSQDRVKDRDQETQYF. CDR3 nucleotide sequence: TGTGCCAGCAGCCAAGATCGGGTAAAAGACAGGGACCAAGAGACCCAGTACTTC.

This clone was seen once. The J gene is TRBJ1-5, the V gene TRBV27; TRBD1 aligns across 7 bases. V gave up 7 bases and J gave up 3 bases; unmatched junction bases: 12. In germline, CDR1 is MNHEY, CDR2 SMNVEV (reference sequence). There are 16 residues in the CDR3. CDR3 sequence reads: CASTDQGGKANQPQHF. The DNA for the CDR3 is TGTGCCAGCACCGATCAGGGGGGCAAGGCCAATCAGCCCCAGCATTTT.

This clone came up once. The rearrangement uses TRBV15 and TRBJ2-1, with D perhaps TRBD1 (6 bases). The germline gives CDR1 LNHNV, CDR2 YYDKDF (reference sequence). CDR3 length equals 18 residues. V was clipped by 2 bases and J by 4 bases, with 21 bases between them. CDR3 protein: CATSRRYSGTTTYNEQFF. The CDR3 DNA sequence: TGTGCCACCAGCAGACGATATTCCGGGACAACTACATACAATGAGCAGTTCTTC.

The chain has TRBV5-1 and TRBJ1-1; D is ambiguous. Trimming pared 6 bases from V and 0 bases from J, leaving 15 bases between. Germline CDR1 and CDR2: SGHRS and YFSETQ. This CDR3 has 15 amino acids. The CDR3: CASTANGGLNTEAFF. DNA of the CDR3: TGCGCCAGCACTGCCAATGGCGGACTGAACACTGAAGCTTTCTTT.

A single count supports this clone. CDR3 sequence reads: CSVEDRKQKLFF. The CDR3 nucleotides read TGCAGCGTTGAGGACAGGAAACAAAAACTGTTTTTT. This sequence joins TRBV29-1 and TRBJ1-4, with 7 positions matching TRBD1. Germline V CDR1 and CDR2: SQVTM, ANQGSEA. Germline trimming cut 3 bases from V and 9 bases from J; bases unmatched to any gene: 4. The CDR3 spans 12 residues.